This paragraph covers one TCR beta chain sequence. Other DNA sequences in this sample translate to the same CDR3. Deep-level settings were used for running the assay. Libraries were prepared by immunoSEQ multiplex PCR; TCRdb keeps only in-frame clonotypes and omits some of them. Seen here are 550,000 to 750,000 clones, 95% to 96% observed once, and the top ten hold 0.11%. Only CD45RO-negative cells positively selected for CCR7 counted as naive CD8 cells, so terminally differentiated effector memory CD45RA+ cells were excluded. The sample comes from a study of shared clonotypes between healthy human individuals. Study-level background: Three plates were used per donor for CD4 naive, three for CD4 memory, two for CD8 naive and one for CD8 memory.

The germline CDR1 and CDR2 sequences are SGHNT and YYREEE (reference sequence). The CDR3 covers 11 residues. Trimming shortened V by 3 bases and J by 5 bases, and 4 bases separated the two germline ends. This chain links TRBV5-4 with TRBJ2-3; D gene unclear. This clonotype was obtained from a woman between 25 and 40 years old in good health. The sample taken for sequencing was naive CD8+ T cells sorted from blood. The CDR3 loop is CASSSLDTQYF. The CDR3 bases are TGTGCCAGCAGCTCTTTAGATACGCAGTATTTT.